Listed here are 22 T cell receptor beta chains from one sample, sequenced in a study of metastatic and nonmetastatic thyroid tumors. There were no patients who had received any treatment before thyroid surgery. TCRdb re-called clones via MiXCR from the PCR reads. The sample records about 85,000 clones, roughly 8.6% being singletons. The sample comprised blood. The receptors were sampled from a female donor with papillary thyroid cancer or a benign thyroid nodule (not recorded which). Some clones in this sample may be carry-over from other donors' samples.

Remarks on this clone: An end of the junction does not agree with germline; a read error may underlie this. This sequence joins TRBV27 and TRBJ1-2, with 7 bases lining up with TRBD1. In germline, CDR1 is MNHEY, CDR2 SMNVEV (reference sequence). This CDR3 is 13 amino acids long. The CDR3, as DNA: TGTGCCAGCAGTTTAAAGGGGGCGGGGGTCTCATTCTTC. Amino acids: CASSLKGAGVSFF.

Many counts were recorded for this clone. The chain employs TRBV28 and TRBJ1-6, with 7 bases that match TRBD1. V shed 7 bases, J shed 7 bases, and the junction held 13 bases outside the gene matches. The CDR3 is made up of 16 amino acids. Germline values: CDR1 MDHEN, CDR2 SYDVKM. As DNA, the CDR3 is TGTGCCAGCACCTTACGGTTCGACAGGGAAAATTCACCCCTCCACTTT. This sequence encodes CASTLRFDRENSPLHF.

This clone was detected ten times or more. The genes are TRBV5-1 and TRBJ2-2; 7 bases match TRBD1. The germline V gene has CDR1 SGHRS and CDR2 YFSETQ. Germline trimming cut 4 bases from V and 2 bases from J; bases unmatched to any gene: 17. The CDR3 sequence is 19 residues long. The CDR3 sequence: CASSPFPAAGTANTGELFF. CDR3 in DNA: TGCGCCAGCAGCCCTTTTCCCGCTGCCGGGACAGCTAACACCGGGGAGCTGTTTTTT.

At least ten counts were recorded for this clone. The V gene is TRBV5-1, the J gene TRBJ1-6; TRBD1 matches 7 bases. V dropped 1 base and J dropped 9; count of bases not matched to a gene: 10. This CDR3 contains 16 residues. Germline V gene sequence: CDR1 SGHRS, CDR2 YFSETQ. The CDR3 nucleotides read TGCGCCAGCAGCTTGCCGCCCCCAGGGGGTTCTTCACCCCTCCACTTT. It codes for CASSLPPPGGSSPLHF.

This clone was recorded many times. The rearrangement uses TRBV20-1 and TRBJ1-5; no clear D gene. With 5 bases removed from V and 6 bases from J, the gap between germline ends came to 17 bases. The CDR3 extends over 14 amino acids. The V gene's germline CDR1 is DFQATT and CDR2 SNEGSKA (reference sequence). The CDR3 DNA follows: TGCAGTGCTGGACCGAGTAGGGAGGCTCAGCCCCAGCATTTT. Protein sequence: CSAGPSREAQPQHF.

This clone showed up many times. The V gene is TRBV10-1, the J gene TRBJ1-2, with a possible D match to TRBD1 (6 bases). Germline assignment: CDR1 WNHNN and CDR2 SYGVQD (reference sequence). The ends were cut back, 5 bases at V and 1 base at J, with 11 bases in the middle. This CDR3 has 14 amino acids. CDR3 nucleotide sequence: TGCGCCAGCAGTCAATACAGGGATAACTATGGCTACACCTTC. This translates into CASSQYRDNYGYTF.

The chain carries TRBV6-1 and TRBJ1-2; D call uncertain. Trimming left V 0 bases short and J 7 bases short, with 9 bases between. The CDR3 has 13 amino acids. Germline loops: CDR1 MNHNS, CDR2 SASEGT. For the CDR3, the DNA is TGTGCCAGCAGTGAAGCGCTGGCGGGTGGCTACACCTTC. It yields the protein CASSEALAGGYTF.

This chain joins TRBV5-6 and TRBJ2-7; TRBD2 matches at 11 bases. Trimming at V came to 3 bases and at J to 2 bases, leaving 7 bases not matched to a gene. CDR3 size: 16 residues. Germline V gene lookup returns CDR1 SGHDT and CDR2 YYEEEE. The CDR3 loop reads CASSSTGTSGPYEQYF. CDR3 nucleotide sequence: TGTGCCAGCAGCTCTACCGGGACTAGCGGACCCTACGAGCAGTACTTC.

As concerns this clone: Germline is not matched at one junction end, which may reflect a read error. The chain recombines TRBV27 with TRBJ2-2, with a tentative D call TRBD2 (5 bases). Looked up from germline, CDR1 is MNHEY and CDR2 is SMNVEV (reference sequence). The CDR3 extends over 15 amino acids. The CDR3 is CVSSLRGCLTGELFF. The CDR3 nucleotides are TGTGTCAGCAGTTTGCGAGGGTGCCTCACCGGGGAGCTGTTTTTT.

Comment on this clone: This clone may be a read error of a much larger clone one base away. This sample includes further DNA sequences coding for the same CDR3. DNA for the CDR3: TGCGCCAGCAGCTTGGCCGACAGGGGGACCGAAGCTTTCTTT. This codes for CASSLADRGTEAFF. This sequence joins TRBV5-1 and TRBJ1-1; 9 bases map to TRBD1. The CDR3 consists of 14 residues. V lost 0 bases, J lost 8 bases, and 5 bases stayed unmatched. Germline CDR1 is SGHRS and CDR2 is YFSETQ.

This clone has at least ten counts. The chain links TRBV6-1 to TRBJ1-2; tentatively, D is TRBD1 (5 bases). This CDR3 contains 13 residues. The germline V gene encodes CDR1 MNHNS and CDR2 SASEGT. Trimming cost V 2 bases and J 4 bases, with 8 bases left between them. The CDR3 region is CASSESTGYGYTF. The CDR3 nucleotides are TGTGCCAGCAGTGAAAGTACAGGCTATGGCTACACCTTC.

This clone was recorded many times. This chain uses TRBV5-6 with TRBJ2-1; 11 bases are a match to TRBD2. The CDR3 is 18 residues long. The J segment lost 1 base and the V segment lost 1 base, leaving 7 bases of the junction unmatched. Germline V gene lookup returns CDR1 SGHDT and CDR2 YYEEEE. Here the CDR3 DNA reads TGTGCCAGCAGCTTGTTTGCTAGCGGGGGGATATCCTACAATGAGCAGTTCTTC. Its translation is CASSLFASGGISYNEQFF.

This clone was counted between two and nine times. The chain is built from TRBV18 and TRBJ1-1; a weak D match, TRBD1 (5 bases). The CDR3 length is 15 residues. The V gene's germline CDR1 is KGHSH and CDR2 LQKENI. With 1 base removed from V and 5 bases from J, the gap between germline ends came to 14 bases. The CDR3 DNA is TGTGCCAGCTCACCACTCTTGGGGGAAAGGACTGAAGCTTTCTTT. Amino acid sequence: CASSPLLGERTEAFF.

The rearrangement joins TRBV4-2 to TRBJ2-1; 8 bases match TRBD2. The ends lost 3 bases at V and 7 bases at J; junction bases unmatched: 8. The CDR3 has 15 residues. Germline CDR1 and CDR2: LGHNA and YNFKEQ. The CDR3 DNA follows: TGTGCCAGCAGCCAGACCCGGGGGGGATGTAATGAGCAGTTCTTC. This encodes CASSQTRGGCNEQFF.

In its sample, this clone was seen a few times. The chain links TRBV18 to TRBJ2-5, with TRBD2 matching over 7 bases. This CDR3 is built from 16 residues. The V gene's germline CDR1 is KGHSH and CDR2 LQKENI. The junction had 11 bases not matched to a gene; V was cut back by 3 bases and J by 4 bases. The CDR3 region has the DNA TGTGCCAGCTCACCTTCGATAGCCGGCGGGGGAGAGACCCAGTACTTC. Encoded protein: CASSPSIAGGGETQYF.

In its sample, this clone was seen many times. The V and J genes are TRBV20-1 and TRBJ2-7; D possibly matches TRBD1 or TRBD2 (5 bases each). This CDR3 has 16 amino acids. Deletions cut 8 bases from V and 0 bases from J, with 23 bases between. Germline CDR1 DFQATT, CDR2 SNEGSKA (reference sequence). The CDR3 region is CSCPPPGRSNSYEQYF. The CDR3 region has the DNA TGCAGTTGCCCCCCTCCGGGACGGTCCAACTCCTACGAGCAGTACTTC.

With regard to this clone: The sample contains more than one DNA sequence encoding this CDR3. This sequence joins TRBV9 and TRBJ1-6; 10 nucleotides align to TRBD1. The V gene end was trimmed by 3 bases and the J gene end by 8 bases; junction bases not matched to a gene: 5. From germline, CDR1 is SGDLS and CDR2 YYNGEE. The CDR3 covers 15 residues. CDR3 DNA sequence: TGTGCCAGCAGCGGTGGGGGGACAGGGGATTCACCCCTCCACTTT. Protein sequence: CASSGGGTGDSPLHF.

There are a few counts of this clone. Being one base from a much bigger clone, this may be a read error. The gene calls are TRBV6-1 and TRBJ2-3; no firm D call. This CDR3 has 11 residues. Trimming took off 10 bases at V and 5 bases at J, with 10 bases between the two ends. The germline V gene has CDR1 MNHNS and CDR2 SASEGT. This chain's CDR3 is CATTSGDTQYF. The CDR3, as DNA: TGTGCCACCACGAGTGGAGATACGCAGTATTTT.

A single count supports this clone. This sequence joins TRBV20-1 and TRBJ1-6, with a tentative D call TRBD1 (6 bases). This CDR3 comprises 16 residues. Germline values: CDR1 DFQATT, CDR2 SNEGSKA (reference sequence). V lost 0 bases to trimming and J lost 11 bases, with 20 bases between them. The DNA of the CDR3 is TGCAGTGCTAGAGATCGGGGTGGAACAGGGAGGGCACCCCTCCACTTT. Residues: CSARDRGGTGRAPLHF.

Many counts were recorded for this clone. This chain joins TRBV6-1 and TRBJ2-1, with D unclear. The ends were cut back, 9 bases at V and 8 bases at J, with 8 bases in the middle. Germline V gives CDR1 MNHNS, CDR2 SASEGT. The CDR3 extends over 10 amino acids. The CDR3 here is CASAFYEQFF. The CDR3 coding sequence is TGTGCCAGTGCGTTTTATGAGCAGTTCTTC.

This clone was observed many times. V usage is TRBV19 and J usage is TRBJ2-1; TRBD1 matches at 8 bases. CDR3 length: 15 amino acids. J lost 12 bases, V lost 6 bases, and 16 bases had no gene match. The germline gives CDR1 LNHDA, CDR2 SQIVND (reference sequence). The CDR3 region is CASRNDRDRNSVQFF. The CDR3, as DNA: TGTGCCAGTAGGAACGACCGGGACAGGAATTCTGTGCAGTTCTTC.

In this sample, this clone turned up many times. The chain carries TRBV4-1 and TRBJ1-5; D unclear. Germline CDR1 and CDR2: MGHRA and YSYEKL. CDR3 size: 14 residues. V shed 0 bases and J shed 4 bases, with 7 bases lying between them. The CDR3 loop is CASSQEGRNQPQHF. CDR3 in DNA: TGCGCCAGCAGCCAAGAGGGCAGGAATCAGCCCCAGCATTTT.